This is a list of T cell receptor beta chains from one sample in a study of cytomegalovirus exposure and HLA in healthy donors. TCRdb's copy holds only in-frame clones and misses some; the assay was immunoSEQ multiplex PCR. Of almost 85,000 clones listed, about three quarters were seen once; the top ten hold around 2.7%. The material sequenced was PBMCs. These TCRs come from a male donor in good health and CMV-seropositive. Each CDR3 is given with its conserved first and last residue. A D gene is named only where the DNA matches it firmly. Expanded clones get a size class; other rows say once, few or many, or leave the size out.

size: -; J: TRBJ1-1; V: TRBV7-8; D: -; DNA: TGTGCCAGCAGCTTAATTATTGTCACTGAAGCTTTCTTT; CDR3: CASSLIIVTEAFF
size: -; J: TRBJ2-1; V: TRBV4-3; D: -; DNA: TGCGCCAGCAGCCAAGATAACCTACCGACTGTAGAGCAGTTCTTC; CDR3: CASSQDNLPTVEQFF
size: -; J: TRBJ2-2; V: TRBV4-1; D: -; DNA: TGCGCCAGCAGCCAAGGGGGGCTGGCCGGGGAGCTGTTTTTT; CDR3: CASSQGGLAGELFF
size: -; J: TRBJ1-2; V: TRBV27; D: -; DNA: TGTGCCAGCAGTTCGGACAGAATCTATGGCTACACCTTC; CDR3: CASSSDRIYGYTF
size: -; J: TRBJ2-7; V: TRBV4-1; D: -; DNA: TGCGCCAGCAGCCAGTGGAGCGGGTACGAGCAGTACTTC; CDR3: CASSQWSGYEQYF
size: -; J: TRBJ1-2; V: TRBV6-1; D: TRBD1; DNA: TGTGCCAGCAGTGAACGCCACAGGGGGGCTGGCTACACCTTC; CDR3: CASSERHRGAGYTF
size: -; J: TRBJ2-7; V: TRBV14; D: TRBD2; DNA: TGTGCCAGCAGCCCCTCGGGACTAGGGATTAACGAGCAGTACTTC; CDR3: CASSPSGLGINEQYF
size: once; J: TRBJ2-3; V: TRBV5-4; D: -; DNA: TGTGCCAGCAGCTTGGCCGGGGGCAGGGGGACAGATACGCAGTATTTT; CDR3: CASSLAGGRGTDTQYF
size: -; J: TRBJ2-2; V: TRBV29-1; D: TRBD1; DNA: TGCAGCGGGAGAGTAATGACAGGGGGAACCGGGGAGCTGTTTTTT; CDR3: CSGRVMTGGTGELFF
size: -; J: TRBJ2-7; V: TRBV28; D: TRBD2; DNA: TGTGCCAGCCGACCAAGCGGGACGGTATCCTACGAGCAGTACTTC; CDR3: CASRPSGTVSYEQYF
size: -; J: TRBJ1-3; V: TRBV6-1; D: -; DNA: TGTGCCAGCAGTGCGGCCACAGGAGGAAACACCATATATTTT; CDR3: CASSAATGGNTIYF
size: -; J: TRBJ1-1; V: TRBV4-3; D: TRBD1; DNA: TGCGCCAGCAGCCAAGTGACAGGGGGAGACAACACTGAAGCTTTCTTT; CDR3: CASSQVTGGDNTEAFF
size: -; J: TRBJ1-3; V: TRBV6-1; D: -; DNA: TGTGCCAGCATCGGACAGACCTCTGGAAACACCATATATTTT; CDR3: CASIGQTSGNTIYF